The 18 T cell receptor beta chains listed next were all sequenced from one sample in a study of identifying expanded T cells in peripheral blood. TCRdb's table, derived via immunoSEQ multiplex PCR, lists solely in-frame clones and lacks some. Found here are 100,000 or so clones, about nine tenths of them singletons; the top ten hold about 14%. The sequencing sample was made of blood. Source of these receptors: a person between 18 and 75 years old in good health.

Only a few counts were recorded for this clone. The chain couples TRBV18 to TRBJ1-5; D perhaps matches TRBD1 (6 bases). This CDR3 region has 16 residues. The V and J ends lost 3 bases and 1 base respectively, with 13 bases between them. Germline V gene sequence: CDR1 KGHSH, CDR2 LQKENI. As DNA, the CDR3 is TGTGCCAGCTCACCCGAAGGGAGGGGGAGCAATCAGCCCCAGCATTTT. Its translation is CASSPEGRGSNQPQHF.

The chain links TRBV1 to TRBJ2-7; the D segment call TRBD2 is taken from the table without a DNA check. TRBV1 is marked as a pseudogene. This CDR3 contains 15 residues. The CDR3, as DNA: TGCACCAGCAGCCAGGTTGGCGGGATAGAAGGCGAGCAGTACTTC. Its translation is CTSSQVGGIEGEQYF.

This chain joins TRBV4-1 and TRBJ2-1, with D unclear. The CDR3 length is 14 residues. The V end lost 0 bases, the J end lost 4 bases, and 7 bases lay between the germline ends. The germline gives CDR1 MGHRA, CDR2 YSYEKL. DNA for the CDR3: TGCGCCAGCAGCCAAGAAGGTCTTTACAATGAGCAGTTCTTC. It yields the protein CASSQEGLYNEQFF.

The chain is built from TRBV7-3 and TRBJ1-3, with no clear D. This CDR3 region has 13 residues. Germline assignment: CDR1 SGHTA and CDR2 FQGTGA. The V gene lost 2 bases and the J gene lost 8 bases, with 10 bases spanning the gap. CDR3 loop: CASSLEGADTIYF. Here the CDR3 DNA reads TGTGCCAGCAGCTTAGAGGGTGCGGACACCATATATTTT.

This chain links TRBV2 with TRBJ2-7; 11 bases map to TRBD2. Germline trimming cut 8 bases from V and 0 bases from J; bases unmatched to any gene: 12. CDR1 SNHLY and CDR2 FYNNEI come from the germline V gene. The CDR3 runs 17 residues. The CDR3 sequence: CASDPGLAGGRSYEQYF. In DNA, the CDR3 is TGTGCCAGCGATCCGGGGCTAGCGGGGGGCCGCTCCTACGAGCAGTACTTC.

The chain uses TRBV5-6 and TRBJ1-2; 7 bases line up with TRBD1. Trimming at V came to 4 bases and at J to 2 bases, leaving 2 bases not matched to a gene. CDR1 and CDR2 (germline): SGHDT, YYEEEE. The CDR3 extends over 13 amino acids. The CDR3 loop reads CASSQGQNYGYTF. As DNA, the CDR3 is TGTGCCAGCAGCCAGGGACAGAACTATGGCTACACCTTC.

The V call is TRBV2, the J call TRBJ2-7; perhaps TRBD2 as D (5 bases). The CDR3 is made up of 14 amino acids. Germline assignment: CDR1 SNHLY and CDR2 FYNNEI. The ends were cut back, 7 bases at V and 1 base at J, with 14 bases in the middle. The CDR3 coding sequence is TGTGCCAGCAATATCGGGGTCCTTTCCTACGAGCAGTACTTC. It yields the protein CASNIGVLSYEQYF.

This clone was seen more than once but under ten times. CDR3 region: CASVARGRDEKLFF. The CDR3 coding sequence is TGTGCCAGTGTGGCCAGGGGACGAGATGAAAAACTGTTTTTT. The chain joins TRBV19 to TRBJ1-4; D may be TRBD1 (6 bases). CDR3 size: 14 residues. The ends were cut back, 8 bases at V and 6 bases at J, with 16 bases in the middle. Germline CDR1 and CDR2: LNHDA and SQIVND (reference sequence).

This clone was recorded only once. The chain joins TRBV9 to TRBJ1-4; 10 bases match TRBD1. In germline, CDR1 is SGDLS, CDR2 YYNGEE. V shed 0 bases, J shed 7 bases, and the junction held 0 bases outside the gene matches. The CDR3 is 14 amino acids. DNA of the CDR3: TGTGCCAGCAGCGTAGGGACAGGGGGTGAAAAACTGTTTTTT. Amino acids: CASSVGTGGEKLFF.

This clone showed up just once. The chain employs TRBV21-1 and TRBJ2-2; the table calls TRBD2, which could not be checked here. TRBV21-1 is described as a pseudogene. The CDR3 extends over 16 amino acids. Here the CDR3 DNA reads TGTGCCAGCAGCACTGCTGGGGGGGTAAACACCGGGGAGCTGTTTTTT. Translation: CASSTAGGVNTGELFF.

The CDR3 nucleotides are TGTGCTAGTGGATATAGCGGGGGGGCAACGGATACGCAGTATTTT. This sequence encodes CASGYSGGATDTQYF. The chain is built from TRBV12-5 and TRBJ2-3; TRBD2 aligns across 11 bases. The CDR3 is 15 residues long. Germline V CDR1 and CDR2: LGHNT, FRNRAP. J lost 6 bases, V lost 6 bases, and 8 bases had no gene match. The full variable domain, rest sourced from reference TRBV12-5 and TRBJ2-3, is DARVTQTPRHKVTEMGQEVTMRCQPILGHNTVFWYRQTMMQGLELLAYFRNRAPLDDSGMPKDRFSAEMPDATLATLKIQPSEPRDSAVYFCASGYSGGATDTQYFGPGTRLTVL.

This sequence joins TRBV29-1 and TRBJ2-5, with 11 positions matching TRBD2. The CDR3 is made up of 13 amino acids. V shed 7 bases and J 4 bases; nucleotides not matched to a gene: 5. Germline loops: CDR1 SQVTM, CDR2 ANQGSEA. For the CDR3, the DNA is TGCAGCGCTTCGACTAGCGGGGCAGAGACCCAGTACTTC. Translating gives CSASTSGAETQYF.

V is TRBV6-5 and J is TRBJ1-1; D perhaps matches TRBD1 (6 bases). Germline V gene sequence: CDR1 MNHEY, CDR2 SVGAGI. This CDR3 contains 14 residues. Trimming removed 2 bases from V and 2 bases from J, with 9 bases in between. The CDR3 nucleotides are TGTGCCAGCAGTTACAAGGACAGTAACACTGAAGCTTTCTTT. This codes for CASSYKDSNTEAFF.

J is TRBJ1-1 and V is TRBV7-3; weak D call: TRBD1 (6 bases). Trimming took off 5 bases at V and 1 base at J, with 14 bases between the two ends. Germline V gives CDR1 SGHTA, CDR2 FQGTGA. There are 15 residues in the CDR3. The CDR3 here is CASSERQAGNTEAFF. CDR3 in DNA: TGTGCCAGCAGCGAAAGACAGGCGGGGAACACTGAAGCTTTCTTT.

The chain is built from TRBV6-1 and TRBJ1-2; 12 positions agree with TRBD1. Germline CDR1 and CDR2: MNHNS and SASEGT. Germline trimming cut 2 bases from V and 8 bases from J; bases unmatched to any gene: 15. The CDR3 sequence is 18 residues long. The DNA of the CDR3 is TGTGCCAGCAGTGAAAGTCGCTTTGGGACAGGGGGCTTAGGCGGCTACACCTTC. Amino acids: CASSESRFGTGGLGGYTF.

The CDR3 region is CASSLRGVSVSDRSPLHF. The CDR3, as DNA: TGTGCCAGCAGTCTCAGGGGGGTCTCGGTTTCGGATCGATCACCCCTCCACTTT. The chain carries TRBV2 and TRBJ1-6; TRBD1 aligns across 7 bases. CDR1 and CDR2 from the germline V gene are SNHLY and FYNNEI. This CDR3 is 18 amino acids long. The V gene end was trimmed by 5 bases and the J gene end by 10 bases; junction bases not matched to a gene: 20.

The chain couples TRBV29-1 to TRBJ2-3; 10 nucleotides agree with TRBD2. The CDR3 totals 14 residues. The V gene's germline CDR1 is SQVTM and CDR2 ANQGSEA. Trimming removed 6 bases from V and 5 bases from J; junction bases left unmatched: 8. CDR3 DNA: TGCAGCGTCTGGAGCGGGGGGGCCTTAGATACGCAGTATTTT. Translated: CSVWSGGALDTQYF.

The chain has TRBV13 and TRBJ2-7; a possible D gene is TRBD1 (5 bases). V lost 2 bases and J lost 9, with 11 bases in between. Germline V lookup: CDR1 PRHDT, CDR2 FYEKMQ (reference sequence). The CDR3 has 12 amino acids. The CDR3, as DNA: TGTGCCAGCAGCTTAAACCAGGGTCGGCAGTACTTC. This sequence encodes CASSLNQGRQYF.